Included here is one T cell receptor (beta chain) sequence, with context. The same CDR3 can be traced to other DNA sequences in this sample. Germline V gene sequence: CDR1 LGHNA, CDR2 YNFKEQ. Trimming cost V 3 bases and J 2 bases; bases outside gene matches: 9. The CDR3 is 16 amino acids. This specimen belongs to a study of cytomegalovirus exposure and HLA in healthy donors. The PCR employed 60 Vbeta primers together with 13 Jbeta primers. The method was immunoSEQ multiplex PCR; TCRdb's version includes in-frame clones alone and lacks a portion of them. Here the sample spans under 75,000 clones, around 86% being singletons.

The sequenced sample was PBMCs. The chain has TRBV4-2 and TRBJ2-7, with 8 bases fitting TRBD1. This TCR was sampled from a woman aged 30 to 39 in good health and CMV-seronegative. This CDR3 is CASSQQPGQATYEQYF. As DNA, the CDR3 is TGTGCCAGCAGCCAGCAACCGGGACAGGCCACCTACGAGCAGTACTTC.